This T cell receptor beta chain was identified during a study of CD8 T cells in ankylosing spondylitis (dated by TCRdb to 2016 to 2017). Describing the broader study: T cell receptor beta repertoires were profiled in healthy donors and ankylosing spondylitis patients so that disease-linked TCR variants could be found. The full study cohort comprised around 25 ankylosing spondylitis patients and 85 to 120 healthy donors. Peripheral blood was sampled, and synovial fluid was also collected from ankylosing spondylitis patients. Overall results and qualifications from the work: Some TCR beta motif variants had previously been reported in synovial fluid and blood of reactive arthritis patients, which suggested common disease-initiation mechanisms. The disease-linked clones were reported to be significantly enriched in matched synovial fluid samples from ankylosing spondylitis patients. A CD8+ phenotype was shown by the disease-linked clones, which were found at relatively low frequencies in peripheral blood. Blood from ankylosing spondylitis patients appeared to be characterized by a TCR beta motif composed of several highly homologous amino acid variants.

Worth noting for this clonotype: Its specific antigen is unknown. Nothing much larger sits one base from this clone, and base qualities are not available.

Looking up the germline V gene yields CDR1 SGDLS and CDR2 YYNGEE. The CDR3, from cysteine to phenylalanine, totals 20 residues. Solely the CDR3 DNA is kept, with 60 bases framed from the first base. V has 4 bases trimmed and J has 0 bases trimmed; junction bases matching no gene number 17. For sequencing, an Illumina HiSeq 2500 was employed. Quantitative 5'-RACE with molecular barcodes was the method used to prepare the TCR beta libraries. In the authors' own workflow: A new computational method, built on a probabilistic model of VDJ rearrangement, was used to identify disease-linked TCR variants. Starting from the raw public reads, TCRdb applied fastp trimming at Q25, assembled clones with MiXCR and retained in-frame beta chains. Each record represents a unique CDR3 protein, reported with the most common genes and DNA among its rows. The V and J calls were not made by the authors but by TCRdb's processing. The sample profile shows around 890,000 distinct CDR3 sequences; approximately 12% of them were found once. The top ten clones comprise 0.51% of the sample.

This TCR was sampled from a male donor with ankylosing spondylitis. Sample: blood, either unsorted or a sorted T cell fraction (not recorded which). The V and J genes are TRBV9 and TRBJ2-1, and TRBD2 aligns with 9 junction nucleotides. The CDR3 has the sequence CASSTPGGSGGVGSYNEQFF. The DNA sequence is as follows: TGTGCCAGCAGCACCCCAGGAGGTAGCGGGGGAGTCGGCTCCTACAATGAGCAGTTCTTC.